This paragraph covers one T cell receptor (beta chain) sequence. Its target is not known. There were likely unrecorded immune exposures, though donors were nominally healthy when sampled. This CDR3 region has 15 residues. From germline, CDR1 is MNHEY and CDR2 SMNVEV (reference sequence). V was trimmed by 4 bases and J by 8 bases, leaving 17 bases between them. The sample comes from a study of cytomegalovirus exposure and HLA in healthy donors. On the study more broadly: Of several hundred genotyped donors, more than 65% grouped in the Caucasian-associated ancestry cluster. Study findings and constraints: A later analysis linked a missense DCLRE1C variant to TCR beta V- and J-gene trimming. Equally common other TCR beta chains were less clonally expanded than HLA-associated ones, a later analysis found.

This PCR relied on a set of 60 Vbeta primers and 13 Jbeta primers. Using immunoSEQ multiplex PCR, the repertoire was profiled, and TCRdb retains in-frame clones only, with some absent. The sample has around 210,000 clones; around 80% are singletons. J is TRBJ2-2 and V is TRBV27, with D possibly TRBD1 on 5 matching bases. The receptor was isolated from a boy between 5 and 17 years old in good health and CMV-seronegative. Sequenced: PBMCs. The DNA for the CDR3 is TGTGCCAGCAGTTCCTATCGACAGAGGACAGGGGAGCTGTTTTTT. It yields the protein CASSSYRQRTGELFF.